A single sample is the source of the 10 T cell receptor beta chains below, sequenced in a study of T cell responses to AZD1222 COVID-19 vaccine. Sequencing was performed with immunoSEQ multiplex PCR; in TCRdb, only in-frame clones are kept and a portion is missing. The sample carries some 150,000 clones, under 95% recorded once. Source: peripheral blood, taken 28 days after the second AZD1222 dose. These receptors all stem from an adult who received the AZD1222 COVID-19 vaccine.

V gene TRBV28 combines with J gene TRBJ1-1, with TRBD1 matching over 7 bases. V dropped 3 bases and J dropped 4; count of bases not matched to a gene: 5. Germline CDR1 and CDR2: MDHEN and SYDVKM. The length of the CDR3 is 14 residues. The CDR3 here is CASSLEQGFTEAFF. For the CDR3, the DNA is TGTGCCAGCAGTTTGGAACAGGGGTTCACTGAAGCTTTCTTT.

The chain carries TRBV6-2 or TRBV6-3 and TRBJ1-5; possibly TRBD1 for D (6 bases). The V and J ends lost 5 bases and 5 bases respectively, with 19 bases between them. Germline V gene lookup returns CDR1 MNHEY and CDR2 SVGEGT. This CDR3 has 16 amino acids. The CDR3: CASSHGQPQSYQPQHF. CDR3 in DNA: TGTGCCAGCAGTCATGGACAGCCACAAAGTTATCAGCCCCAGCATTTT.

This chain uses TRBV7-2 with TRBJ2-3; 7 bases map to TRBD2. Unmatched junction bases numbered 12, after V lost 4 bases and J lost 8 bases. The CDR3 is made up of 15 amino acids. From germline, CDR1 is SGHTA and CDR2 FQGNSA. This CDR3 is CASSSGAGSLFTQYF. DNA of the CDR3: TGTGCCAGCAGCTCAGGAGCGGGATCCCTGTTTACGCAGTATTTT.

The rearrangement uses TRBV18 and TRBJ2-5; the D gene is possibly TRBD2 (5 bases). The germline V gene encodes CDR1 KGHSH and CDR2 LQKENI. The CDR3 runs 12 residues. V lost 4 bases and J lost 2, with 5 bases in between. CDR3 coding DNA: TGTGCCAGCTCACTAGCGCAAGAGACCCAGTACTTC. This codes for CASSLAQETQYF.

This chain connects TRBV29-1 to TRBJ1-1; D gene uncertain. The germline V and J ends were trimmed by 6 bases and 4 bases, with 12 bases remaining between them. CDR3 length: 12 residues. CDR1 SQVTM and CDR2 ANQGSEA come from the germline V gene. The CDR3 bases are TGCAGCGTGGGCCCGAAGGCCACTGAAGCTTTCTTT. It encodes CSVGPKATEAFF.

The chain joins TRBV28 to TRBJ1-6; D is perhaps TRBD1 (6 bases). In germline, CDR1 is MDHEN, CDR2 SYDVKM. This CDR3 is built from 15 residues. V was shortened by 2 bases and J by 11 bases, with 16 bases between the two germline ends. CDR3 amino acids: CASSLRDTGRAPLHF. The DNA for the CDR3 is TGTGCCAGCAGTTTACGGGACACGGGAAGGGCACCCCTCCACTTT.

This chain links TRBV29-1 with TRBJ2-7; D unresolved. V was clipped by 4 bases and J by 5 bases, with 15 bases between them. Per the germline V gene, CDR1 is SQVTM and CDR2 is ANQGSEA. The CDR3 contains 13 residues. The CDR3 region has the DNA TGCAGCGTTGCAAACCGCCTAAAACACGAGCAGTACTTC. It is translated as CSVANRLKHEQYF.

The CDR3 protein is CASSLREDTGELFF. The CDR3, as DNA: TGTGCCAGCAGCTTACGAGAGGACACCGGGGAGCTGTTTTTT. The chain recombines TRBV7-9 with TRBJ2-2; D ambiguous. Germline V lookup: CDR1 SEHNR, CDR2 FQNEAQ (reference sequence). The CDR3 has 14 residues. The ends were cut back, 2 bases at V and 3 bases at J, with 7 bases in the middle. The full variable domain, completed using reference TRBV7-9 and TRBJ2-2, is DTGVSQNPRHKITKRGQNVTFRCDPISEHNRLYWYRQTLGQGPEFLTYFQNEAQLEKSRLLSDRFSAERPKGSFSTLEIQRTEQGDSAMYLCASSLREDTGELFFGEGSRLTVL.

The chain recombines TRBV6-2 or TRBV6-3 with TRBJ2-2; 7 positions agree with TRBD1. Germline trimming cut 4 bases from V and 5 bases from J; bases unmatched to any gene: 7. Per germline, CDR1 MNHEY and CDR2 SVGEGT. CDR3 size: 15 residues. Here the CDR3 DNA reads TGTGCCAGCAGTTCCACCAAACAGGGGACCGGGGAGCTGTTTTTT. It specifies CASSSTKQGTGELFF.

This clone was counted a few times. The V gene is TRBV3-1 (or the pseudogene TRBV3-2), the J gene TRBJ1-1, with 7 bases fitting TRBD1. CDR1 is LGHDT and CDR2 is YNNKEL in the germline V gene (reference sequence). This CDR3 spans 18 amino acids. J lost 3 bases, V lost 1 base, and 14 bases had no gene match. The CDR3 coding sequence is TGTGCCAGCAGCCAAGTAAGGGAGGGGGCACGATTGGACACTGAAGCTTTCTTT. Amino acid sequence: CASSQVREGARLDTEAFF.